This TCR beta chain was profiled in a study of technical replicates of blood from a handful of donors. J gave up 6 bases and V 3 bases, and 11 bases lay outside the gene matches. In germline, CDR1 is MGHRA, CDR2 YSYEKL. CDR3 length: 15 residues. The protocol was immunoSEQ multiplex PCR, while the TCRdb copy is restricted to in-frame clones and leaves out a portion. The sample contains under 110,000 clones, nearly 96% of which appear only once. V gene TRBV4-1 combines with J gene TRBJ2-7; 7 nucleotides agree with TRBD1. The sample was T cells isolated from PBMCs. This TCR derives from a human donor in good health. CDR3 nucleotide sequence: TGCGCCAGCAGCCACCGGGACAGAGGATCCCGCGAGCAGTACTTC. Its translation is CASSHRDRGSREQYF.